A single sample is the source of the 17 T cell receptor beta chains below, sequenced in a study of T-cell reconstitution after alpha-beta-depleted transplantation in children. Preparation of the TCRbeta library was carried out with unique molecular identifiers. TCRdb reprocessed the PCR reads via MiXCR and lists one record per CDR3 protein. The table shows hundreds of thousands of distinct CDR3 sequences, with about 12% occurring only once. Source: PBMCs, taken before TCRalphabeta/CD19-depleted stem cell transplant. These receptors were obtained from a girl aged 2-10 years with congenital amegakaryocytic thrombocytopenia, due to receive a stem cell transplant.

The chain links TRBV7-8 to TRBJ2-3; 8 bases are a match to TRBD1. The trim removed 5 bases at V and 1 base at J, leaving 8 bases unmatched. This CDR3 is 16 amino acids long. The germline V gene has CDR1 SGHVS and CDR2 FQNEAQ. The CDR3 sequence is CASSNVKTGGTDTQYF. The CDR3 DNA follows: TGTGCCAGCAGCAACGTTAAGACAGGGGGCACAGATACGCAGTATTTT.

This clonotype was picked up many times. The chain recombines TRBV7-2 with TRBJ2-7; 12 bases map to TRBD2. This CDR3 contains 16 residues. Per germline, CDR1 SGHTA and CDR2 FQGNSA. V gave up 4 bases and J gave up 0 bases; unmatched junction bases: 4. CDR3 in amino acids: CASSYWTSGASYEQYF. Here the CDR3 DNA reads TGTGCCAGCAGCTACTGGACTAGCGGGGCCTCCTACGAGCAGTACTTC.

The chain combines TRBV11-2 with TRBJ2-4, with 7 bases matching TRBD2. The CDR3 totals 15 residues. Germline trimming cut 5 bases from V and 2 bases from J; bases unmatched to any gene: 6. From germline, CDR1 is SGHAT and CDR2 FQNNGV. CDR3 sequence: CASSPKGGSKNIQYF. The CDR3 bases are TGTGCCAGCAGCCCCAAGGGAGGGTCCAAAAACATTCAGTACTTC. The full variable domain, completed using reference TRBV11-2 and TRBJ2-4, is EAGVAQSPRYKIIEKRQSVAFWCNPISGHATLYWYQQILGQGPKLLIQFQNNGVVDDSQLPKDRFSAERLKGVDSTLKIQPAKLEDSAVYLCASSPKGGSKNIQYFGAGTRLSVL.

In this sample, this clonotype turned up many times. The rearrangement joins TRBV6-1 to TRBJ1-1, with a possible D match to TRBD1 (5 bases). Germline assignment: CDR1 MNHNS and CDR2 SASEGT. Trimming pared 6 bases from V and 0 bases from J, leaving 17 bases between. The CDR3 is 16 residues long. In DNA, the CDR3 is TGTGCCAGCAGCCGGCGGAGGGGACCATTGAACACTGAAGCTTTCTTT. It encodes CASSRRRGPLNTEAFF.

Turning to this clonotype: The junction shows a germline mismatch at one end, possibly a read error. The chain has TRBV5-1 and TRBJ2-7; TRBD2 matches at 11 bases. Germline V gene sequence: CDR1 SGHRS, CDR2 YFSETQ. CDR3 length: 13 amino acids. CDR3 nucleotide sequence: TGCGCCAGCAGAGGGACTAGCGGCTACGAGCAGCACTTC. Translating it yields CASRGTSGYEQHF.

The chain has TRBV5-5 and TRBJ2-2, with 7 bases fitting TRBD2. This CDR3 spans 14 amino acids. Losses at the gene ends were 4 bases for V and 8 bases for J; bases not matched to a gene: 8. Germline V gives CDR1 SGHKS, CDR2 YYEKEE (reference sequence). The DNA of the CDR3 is TGTGCCAGCAGCCCCGGACTAGTCGCAGGGGAGCTGTTTTTT. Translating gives CASSPGLVAGELFF.

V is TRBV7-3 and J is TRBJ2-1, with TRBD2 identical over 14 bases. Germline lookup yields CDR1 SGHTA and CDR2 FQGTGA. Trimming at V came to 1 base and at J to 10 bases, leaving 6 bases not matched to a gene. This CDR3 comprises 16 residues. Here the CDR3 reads CASSLNGLAGGREQFF. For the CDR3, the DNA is TGTGCCAGCAGCTTAAATGGACTAGCGGGAGGTCGGGAGCAGTTCTTC.

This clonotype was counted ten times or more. The CDR3 protein is CASSSMTGDNEQFF. The DNA of the CDR3 is TGCGCCAGCAGCTCGATGACAGGGGACAATGAGCAGTTCTTC. The chain combines TRBV5-1 with TRBJ2-1; the match to TRBD1 covers 8 bases. The CDR3 totals 14 residues. The germline V gene encodes CDR1 SGHRS and CDR2 YFSETQ. The V gene end was trimmed by 3 bases and the J gene end by 5 bases; junction bases not matched to a gene: 4. Using reference TRBV5-1 and TRBJ2-1 for the parts outside the CDR3, the full variable domain is KAGVTQTPRYLIKTRGQQVTLSCSPISGHRSVSWYQQTPGQGLQFLFEYFSETQRNKGNFPGRFSGRQFSNSRSEMNVSTLELGDSALYLCASSSMTGDNEQFFGPGTRLTVL.

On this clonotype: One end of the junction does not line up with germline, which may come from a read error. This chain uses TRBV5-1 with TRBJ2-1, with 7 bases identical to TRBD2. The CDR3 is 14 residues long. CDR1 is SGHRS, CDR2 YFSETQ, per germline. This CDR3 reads CASSLGTTYNEEFF. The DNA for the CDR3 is TGCGCCAGCAGCTTAGGGACTACCTACAATGAGGAGTTCTTC.

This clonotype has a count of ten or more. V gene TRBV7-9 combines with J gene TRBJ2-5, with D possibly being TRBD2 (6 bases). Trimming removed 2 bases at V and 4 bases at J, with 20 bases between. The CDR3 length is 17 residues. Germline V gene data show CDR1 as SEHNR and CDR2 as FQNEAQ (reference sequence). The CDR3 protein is CASSLLAGGFAGETQYF. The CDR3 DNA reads TGTGCCAGCAGCTTATTGGCTGGGGGGTTCGCTGGAGAGACCCAGTACTTC.

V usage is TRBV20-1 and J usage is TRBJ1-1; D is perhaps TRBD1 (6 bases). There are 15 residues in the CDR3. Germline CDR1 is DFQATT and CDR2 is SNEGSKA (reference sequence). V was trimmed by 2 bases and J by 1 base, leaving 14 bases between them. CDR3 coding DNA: TGCAGTGCTAGACCCGATACGGGGGCGAACACTGAAGCTTTCTTT. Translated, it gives CSARPDTGANTEAFF.

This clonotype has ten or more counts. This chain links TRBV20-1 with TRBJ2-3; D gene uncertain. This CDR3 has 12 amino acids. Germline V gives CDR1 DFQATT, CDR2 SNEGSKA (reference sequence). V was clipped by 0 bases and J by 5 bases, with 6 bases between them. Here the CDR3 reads CSAREAGDTQYF. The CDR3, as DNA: TGCAGTGCTAGAGAAGCCGGAGATACGCAGTATTTT.

The CDR3 nucleotides are TGTGCCAGCAGTTACACTAGCGGGAGAAGGGACGAGCAGTACTTC. Translated: CASSYTSGRRDEQYF. The chain uses TRBV6-2 or TRBV6-3 and TRBJ2-7; 11 nucleotides match TRBD2. The germline gives CDR1 MNHEY, CDR2 SVGEGT. Germline trimming cut 2 bases from V and 5 bases from J; bases unmatched to any gene: 5. The CDR3 is 15 residues long.

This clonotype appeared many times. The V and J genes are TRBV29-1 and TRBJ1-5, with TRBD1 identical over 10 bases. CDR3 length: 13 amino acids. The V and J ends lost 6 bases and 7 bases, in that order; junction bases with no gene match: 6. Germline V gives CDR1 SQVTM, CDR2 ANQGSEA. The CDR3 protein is CSVLTGGGQPQHF. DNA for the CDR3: TGCAGCGTCCTGACAGGGGGCGGGCAGCCCCAGCATTTT.

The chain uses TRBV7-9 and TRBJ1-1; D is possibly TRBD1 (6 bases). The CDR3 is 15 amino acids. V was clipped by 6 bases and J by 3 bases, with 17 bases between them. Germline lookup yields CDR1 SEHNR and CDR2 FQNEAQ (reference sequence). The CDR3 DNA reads TGTGCCAGCAGTCCCCCTCCCAGGGGTGACACTGAAGCTTTCTTT. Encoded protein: CASSPPPRGDTEAFF.

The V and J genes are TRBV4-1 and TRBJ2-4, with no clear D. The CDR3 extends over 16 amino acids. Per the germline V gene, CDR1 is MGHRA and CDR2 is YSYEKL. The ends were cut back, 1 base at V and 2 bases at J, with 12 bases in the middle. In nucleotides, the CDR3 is TGCGCCAGCAGCCAAGCCGGAATGGGTACCAAAAACATTCAGTACTTC. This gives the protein CASSQAGMGTKNIQYF.

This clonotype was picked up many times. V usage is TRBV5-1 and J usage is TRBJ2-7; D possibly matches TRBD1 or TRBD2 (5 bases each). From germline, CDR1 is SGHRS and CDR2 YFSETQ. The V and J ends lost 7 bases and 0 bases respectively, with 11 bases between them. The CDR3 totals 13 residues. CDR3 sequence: CASRDDSSYEQYF. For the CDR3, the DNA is TGCGCCAGCCGGGACGACTCCTCCTACGAGCAGTACTTC.